This T cell receptor (beta chain) is from a study of T-cell reconstitution after alpha-beta-depleted transplantation in children. This clonotype was seen only a few times. Unique molecular identifiers featured in how the TCRbeta library was prepared. MiXCR, applied by TCRdb to the PCR reads, yields one record per CDR3 protein. This sample has around 400,000 distinct CDR3 sequences, with roughly 20% found just once. The junction had 10 bases not matched to a gene; V was cut back by 0 bases and J by 1 base. In germline, CDR1 is SGDLS, CDR2 YYNGEE. The CDR3 is 18 residues long. The sample consisted of PBMCs from the stem cell graft donor, taken from the stem cell graft. This receptor was obtained from a human donor who donated a stem cell graft to a child with acute myeloid leukemia. The chain couples TRBV9 to TRBJ2-1; TRBD1 agrees at 7 bases. The CDR3 sequence is CASSVDDNRGSSYNEQFF. The CDR3 DNA sequence: TGTGCCAGCAGCGTAGACGACAACAGGGGATCGTCCTACAATGAGCAGTTCTTC.